The 24 T cell receptor beta chains below all came from one sample that was sequenced in a study of tumor and adjacent non-tumor tissue in lung cancer. A modified ARM-PCR protocol with three rounds of nested PCR amplified TCRbeta. TCRdb recomputed calls from the multiplex PCR reads with MiXCR, one row per CDR3 protein. The table has roughly 70,000 distinct CDR3 sequences, around 70% seen once; the top ten hold 28%. No cell sorting was done before RNA was extracted from the tissue. This non-tumor lung sample came from over 3 cm beyond the tumor edge. Sequencing was performed on distant non-tumor lung tissue. Every receptor here comes from a woman aged 45-59 years with non-small cell lung cancer.

CDR3 DNA: TGTGCCACCAGTGTTGGCAGCCTAAGCACCGGGGAGCTGTTTTTT. Translated: CATSVGSLSTGELFF. The chain uses TRBV24-1 and TRBJ2-2; D uncertain. The CDR3 covers 15 residues. V was trimmed by 5 bases and J by 4 bases, leaving 13 bases between them. Germline-derived CDR1 and CDR2 are KGHDR and SFDVKD.

With regard to this clonotype: A much larger clone differs from this one at a single base, so this may be a read error. The chain couples TRBV28 to TRBJ1-5; TRBD1 is a possible D gene (5 bases). Germline V lookup: CDR1 MDHEN, CDR2 SYDVKM. The length of the CDR3 is 13 residues. The CDR3: CVSSQGIDQPQHF. In nucleotides, the CDR3 is TGTGTCAGCTCCCAGGGAATAGATCAGCCCCAGCATTTT.

Worth noting for this clonotype: The CDR3 end shows no conserved phenylalanine or tryptophan, and so a read error is likely. Because the CDR3's place on the DNA is in doubt, the DNA is left out and the CDR3 is given as listed by TCRdb. The chain recombines TRBV29-1 with TRBJ2-7. The V gene's germline CDR1 is SQVTM and CDR2 ANQGSEA. The CDR3 spans 11 amino acids, including both terminal residues. The CDR3 sequence: CSVDTAYEQHL.

Concerning this clonotype itself: A much larger clone is a single base away; this may be a read error. Without the conserved terminal phenylalanine or tryptophan, this CDR3 likely stems from a read error. The rearrangement uses TRBV12-3 or TRBV12-4 and TRBJ2-7, with D possibly being TRBD1 (6 bases). This CDR3 spans 13 amino acids. V dropped 3 bases and J dropped 5 bases, with 11 bases sitting between them. The CDR3 loop is CASSFSKGDEQYL. The CDR3 bases are TGTGCCAGCAGTTTTTCGAAGGGGGACGAGCAGTACCTC.

This clonotype has more than one count but fewer than ten. One end of the junction fails to match germline, which may point to a read error. This sequence joins TRBV6-1 and TRBJ2-2; perhaps TRBD2 as D (5 bases). CDR1 and CDR2 (germline): MNHNS, SASEGT. The length of the CDR3 is 15 residues. The CDR3 bases are TGTGCCAGCAGTGTCGGACTTGCGAACACCGCGGAGCTGTTTTTT. Amino acid sequence: CASSVGLANTAELFF.

A word on this clonotype: Possible read error: a much larger clone is one base away. This likely comes from a read error, as the CDR3 has no conserved phenylalanine or tryptophan at its end. No DNA is shown, since the ends of the CDR3 on it are uncertain; the CDR3 is the one TCRdb lists. The chain has TRBV10-3 and TRBJ2-1; the listed D gene, TRBD1, was not tested against the DNA. The germline V gene has CDR1 ENHRY and CDR2 SYGVKD. From its first to its last residue, the CDR3 has 12 amino acids. The CDR3 spells CAISEIGDSPFS.

This clonotype was counted only a few times. This chain connects TRBV6-2 or TRBV6-3 to TRBJ2-7; 7 bases align to TRBD2. The CDR3 is 16 amino acids. Germline V gene lookup returns CDR1 MNHEY and CDR2 SVGEGT. The V segment lost 2 bases and the J segment 5 bases; nucleotides outside the gene matches: 12. Here the CDR3 DNA reads TGTGCCAGCAGTTACGGACTAGTGGGAGTCTGGCACGAGCAGTACTTC. This codes for CASSYGLVGVWHEQYF.

As to this clonotype: This may stem from a read error, because a much larger clone lies one nucleotide away. The rearrangement links TRBV20-1 to TRBJ2-3, with TRBD2 matching over 13 bases. The CDR3 is made up of 15 amino acids. Germline values: CDR1 DFQATT, CDR2 SNEGSKA (reference sequence). Trimming cost V 2 bases and J 5 bases; bases outside gene matches: 4. The CDR3 protein is CSARMTSGRKDTQYF. As DNA, the CDR3 is TGCAGTGCTAGAATGACTAGCGGGAGGAAAGATACGCAGTATTTT.

This clonotype was counted only a few times. With a much larger clone just one base away, this may be a read error. The V call is TRBV7-9, the J call TRBJ2-1; 7 bases agree with TRBD2. CDR1 SEHNR and CDR2 FQNEAQ come from the germline V gene (reference sequence). The V and J ends lost 0 bases and 14 bases, in that order; junction bases with no gene match: 1. This CDR3 contains 11 residues. DNA for the CDR3: TGTGCCAGCAGCTTAGCGCGGGAGAAGTTCTTC. It translates to CASSLAREKFF.

Comments on this clonotype: A junction boundary mismatches the germline segment, possibly from a read error. The chain has TRBV11-2 and TRBJ2-1; TRBD2 agrees at 8 bases. CDR1 and CDR2 (germline): SGHAT, FQNNGV. The CDR3 sequence is 14 residues long. The CDR3 sequence: CVSSLDPSGRTPVF. In DNA, the CDR3 is TGTGTCAGCAGCTTAGATCCCAGCGGGAGAACTCCGGTCTTC.

With regard to this clonotype: An end of the junction does not agree with germline; a read error may underlie this. The V call is TRBV7-8, the J call TRBJ2-1; 16 nucleotides match TRBD2. Germline values: CDR1 SGHVS, CDR2 FQNEAQ. There are 18 residues in the CDR3. This chain's CDR3 is CASSPGTSGRAFFNGQFF. CDR3 DNA sequence: TGTGCCAGCAGCCCCGGGACTAGCGGGAGGGCCTTCTTTAATGGGCAGTTCTTC.

On this clonotype: A junction boundary mismatches the germline segment, possibly from a read error. This sequence joins TRBV5-6 and TRBJ1-5; D is unresolved. This CDR3 has 15 residues. In germline, CDR1 is SGHDT, CDR2 YYEEEE. CDR3: CASSLGAYSNQPQHF. The CDR3 coding sequence is TGTGCCAGCAGCTTGGGGGCGTATAGCAATCAACCCCAGCATTTT.

About this clonotype: The missing conserved phenylalanine or tryptophan at the end of this CDR3 makes a read error likely. The gene calls are TRBV6-6 and TRBJ1-1; 7 positions match TRBD1. Germline V CDR1 and CDR2: MNHNY, SVGAGI (reference sequence). The CDR3 totals 15 residues. CDR3 region: CASTPGGQADTEAFL. CDR3 coding DNA: TGTGCAAGCACACCTGGAGGACAGGCAGACACTGAAGCTTTCCTT.

As to this clonotype: A read error is likely, as this CDR3 ends without the conserved phenylalanine or tryptophan. V and J are TRBV4-1 and TRBJ1-1; the D gene is possibly TRBD1 (6 bases). Germline values: CDR1 MGHRA, CDR2 YSYEKL. CDR3 size: 16 residues. The CDR3 sequence: CTSGQDRYRANTEAFS. In nucleotides, the CDR3 is TGCACCAGCGGCCAAGATCGTTACAGGGCGAACACTGAAGCTTTCTCT.

A word on this clonotype: One base away lies a much larger clone, so this may be a sequencing read error. The conserved closing phenylalanine or tryptophan is absent in this CDR3, likely reflecting a read error. This rearrangement joins TRBV20-1 to TRBJ1-1, with TRBD1 as a possible D gene (5 bases). Trimming removed 5 bases at V and 0 bases at J, with 10 bases between. This CDR3 region has 13 residues. CDR1 is DFQATT and CDR2 is SNEGSKA in the germline V gene (reference sequence). The CDR3 sequence is CSARQPLNTEAFL. CDR3 coding DNA: TGCAGTGCTCGACAGCCGTTGAACACTGAAGCTTTCCTT.

To note about this clonotype: The conserved closing phenylalanine or tryptophan is absent in this CDR3, likely reflecting a read error. CDR3 loop: CASSLDRSYGYTL. In nucleotides, the CDR3 is TGTGCCAGCAGCTTGGACAGGTCCTATGGCTACACCTTA. This chain links TRBV5-4 with TRBJ1-2; D might be TRBD1 (5 bases). This CDR3 is 13 amino acids long. The V end was cut by 0 bases, the J end by 4 bases, with 7 bases between. The germline gives CDR1 SGHNT, CDR2 YYREEE (reference sequence).

As for this clonotype: With a much larger clone just one base away, this may be a read error. The V and J genes are TRBV6-2 or TRBV6-3 and TRBJ2-6; 8 bases map to TRBD2. This CDR3 has 19 amino acids. Per the germline V gene, CDR1 is MNHEY and CDR2 is SVGEGT. J lost 0 bases, V lost 2 bases, and 9 bases had no gene match. The CDR3 reads CASSYRPAGAPSGANVLTF. CDR3 DNA: TGTGCCAGCAGTTACCGACCAGCGGGAGCTCCCTCTGGGGCCAACGTCCTGACTTTC.

Concerning this clonotype: The junction does not match germline at one end; this may be a read error. The rearrangement uses TRBV28 and TRBJ2-1; 10 positions agree with TRBD2. The CDR3 is 16 residues long. Germline CDR1 MDHEN, CDR2 SYDVKM. The CDR3 DNA sequence: TGTGCCGGCAGTCAAAGGACTAGCGGTTCCTACAATGAGCAGTTCTTC. This sequence encodes CAGSQRTSGSYNEQFF.

On this clonotype: Since a much larger clone is just one base distant, this may be a read error. The chain has TRBV5-4 and TRBJ2-7; D is tentatively TRBD1 or TRBD2 (5 bases each). V was shortened by 4 bases and J by 3 bases, with 17 bases between the two germline ends. CDR3 length: 15 residues. CDR1 and CDR2 (germline): SGHNT, YYREEE (reference sequence). CDR3 sequence: CASSPGPGRNYEQYF. CDR3 bases: TGTGCCAGCAGCCCCGGACCGGGGCGGAACTACGAGCAGTACTTC.

A note on this clonotype: Lacking the conserved final phenylalanine or tryptophan, this CDR3 likely reflects a read error. The DNA is left out, because the CDR3 cannot be placed on it with certainty; the CDR3 is given as TCRdb lists it. The rearrangement joins TRBV11-2 to TRBJ2-3; the table's D call of TRBD1 was not tested on the DNA. Germline V gene sequence: CDR1 SGHAT, CDR2 FQNNGV. Including both end residues, the CDR3 is 15 amino acids long. This chain's CDR3 is CASSQLQGAPDTQYS.

In the case of this clonotype: A read error may account for a junction end that differs from germline. J is TRBJ1-5 and V is TRBV6-5; D might be TRBD1 or TRBD2, each matching 5 bases. TRBJ2-3 explains the end of the DNA better; the J call may be wrong. This CDR3 spans 18 amino acids. Germline-derived CDR1 and CDR2 are MNHEY and SVGAGI. CDR3 nucleotides: TGTACCAGCAGCTGGCGGGCGGCAGGACAAAATAGCGATCAGCCCCAGTATTTT. Translated, it gives CTSSWRAAGQNSDQPQYF.

J is TRBJ2-3 and V is TRBV11-1; D unclear. The V end was cut by 3 bases, the J end by 3 bases, with 13 bases between. The V gene's germline CDR1 is SGHAT and CDR2 FQDESV (reference sequence). This CDR3 contains 15 residues. The CDR3 nucleotides are TGTGCCAGCAGCTTCACTGTGGGGTCTACAGATACGCAGTATTTT. This translates into CASSFTVGSTDTQYF.

V is TRBV11-2 and J is TRBJ2-1, with 7 bases aligning to TRBD2. CDR3 length: 16 residues. V dropped 5 bases and J dropped 10; count of bases not matched to a gene: 17. Germline V CDR1 and CDR2: SGHAT, FQNNGV. Written as DNA, the CDR3 is TGTGCCAGCAGCCTAATGACTGGGACTAACGGAACAGAGCAGTTCTTC. It encodes CASSLMTGTNGTEQFF.

For this clonotype: At one end, the junction sequence differs from germline, possibly due to a read error. The chain combines TRBV20-1 with TRBJ2-2; 7 bases match TRBD2. The CDR3 length is 15 residues. The germline V gene encodes CDR1 DFQATT and CDR2 SNEGSKA (reference sequence). The CDR3, as DNA: TGCAATGCTAGTCCCACGGGGAGGGCCCCCGGGGACCTGTTTTTT. As protein: CNASPTGRAPGDLFF.